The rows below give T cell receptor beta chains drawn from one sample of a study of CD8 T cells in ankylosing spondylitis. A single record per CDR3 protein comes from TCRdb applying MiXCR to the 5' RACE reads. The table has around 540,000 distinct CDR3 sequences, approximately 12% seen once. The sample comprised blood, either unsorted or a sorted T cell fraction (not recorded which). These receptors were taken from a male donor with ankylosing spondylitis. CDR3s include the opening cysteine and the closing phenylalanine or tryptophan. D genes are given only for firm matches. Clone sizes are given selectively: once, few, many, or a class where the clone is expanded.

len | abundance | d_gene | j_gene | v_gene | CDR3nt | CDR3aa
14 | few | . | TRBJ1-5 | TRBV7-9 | TGTGCCAGCAGCGGGGGGACAACCAATCAGCCCCAGCATTTT | CASSGGTTNQPQHF
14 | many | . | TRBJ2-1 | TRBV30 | TGTGCCTGGAGTGTACTGGGGATGGACAATGAGCAGTTCTTC | CAWSVLGMDNEQFF
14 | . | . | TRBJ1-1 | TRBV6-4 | TGTGCCAGCAGGGACCGGGCCCCGAACACTGAAGCTTTCTTT | CASRDRAPNTEAFF
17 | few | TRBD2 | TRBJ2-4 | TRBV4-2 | TGTGCCAGCAGCCAAAATATGGCCCGGGAGGGCCCGAACATTCAGTACTTC | CASSQNMAREGPNIQYF
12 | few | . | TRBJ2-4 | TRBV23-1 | TGCGCCAGCGGGCGGGGTGAAAACATTCAGTACTTC | CASGRGENIQYF
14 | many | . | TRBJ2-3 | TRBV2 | TGTGCCAGCAGTGTTAGCGCTGGGAGCGATACGCAGTATTTT | CASSVSAGSDTQYF
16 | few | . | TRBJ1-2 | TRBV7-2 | TGTGCCAGCAGCTTAGGTTTAGGCGGGGGAGACTATGGCTACACCTTC | CASSLGLGGGDYGYTF
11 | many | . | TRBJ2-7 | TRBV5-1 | TGTGCCAGCAGCTCCTCCTACGAGCAGTACTTC | CASSSSYEQYF
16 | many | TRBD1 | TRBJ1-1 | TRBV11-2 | TGTGCCAGCAGCCTTACAGGGGGGGGGTCGAACACTGAAGCTTTCTTT | CASSLTGGGSNTEAFF
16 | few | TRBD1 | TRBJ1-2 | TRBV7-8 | TGTGCCAGCAGCTTGTTTGGTGCCGGGACAGCATATGGCTACACCTTC | CASSLFGAGTAYGYTF
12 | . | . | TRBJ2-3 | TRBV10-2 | TGCGCCAGCAGTGACCTAGCTGTTAGTCTGTATTTT | CASSDLAVSLYF
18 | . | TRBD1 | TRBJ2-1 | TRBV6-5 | TGTGCCAGCAGTTACTCGACGCCCGGACAGGGGGGGAGAGGTGAGCAGTTCTTC | CASSYSTPGQGGRGEQFF
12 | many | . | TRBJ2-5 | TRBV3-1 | TGTGCCAGCAGCCAAGACCAAGAGACCCAGTACTTC | CASSQDQETQYF
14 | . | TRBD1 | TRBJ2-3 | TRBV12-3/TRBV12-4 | TGTGCCAGCAGGGGACAGGGATCCACAGATACGCAGTATTTT | CASRGQGSTDTQYF
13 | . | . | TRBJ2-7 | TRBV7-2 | TGTGCCAGCAGCTCACCAGGGTTTTCCGAGCAGTACTTC | CASSSPGFSEQYF
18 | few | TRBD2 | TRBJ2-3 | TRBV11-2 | TGTGCCAGCAGCTTAATGGTCCGAGCTAGCGGGACTACAGATACGCAGTATTTT | CASSLMVRASGTTDTQYF